A single sample gave rise to the 29 T cell receptor beta chains below, sequenced in a study of beta chain features in type 1 diabetes. Sequencing targeted expressed TCRB transcripts, as all isolated RNA had been reverse transcribed. The assay was immunoSEQ multiplex PCR, and TCRdb's table has in-frame clones only and misses some. In the table there are some 150,000 clones, roughly 7.2% of which are singletons. The specimen sequenced was central memory CD4+ T cells from blood. Receptors were obtained from a woman under 40 in good health.

The J gene is TRBJ1-4, the V gene TRBV7-9; 8 nucleotides match TRBD1. V trimming: 2 bases; J trimming: 7 bases; junction bases outside the gene matches: 6. The CDR3 length is 15 residues. The germline gives CDR1 SEHNR, CDR2 FQNEAQ (reference sequence). CDR3 amino acids: CASSLSPDRGEKLFF. CDR3 nucleotide sequence: TGTGCCAGCAGCTTAAGCCCAGACAGGGGTGAAAAACTGTTTTTT.

The gene calls are TRBV9 and TRBJ2-7, with 8 bases that match TRBD2. V dropped 0 bases and J dropped 2; count of bases not matched to a gene: 7. Looked up from germline, CDR1 is SGDLS and CDR2 is YYNGEE. This CDR3 is 16 amino acids long. In nucleotides, the CDR3 is TGTGCCAGCAGCGTAGCTACGGGGGGGACCCCCTACGAGCAGTACTTC. Amino acids: CASSVATGGTPYEQYF. Drawing the rest from reference TRBV9 and TRBJ2-7, the complete variable domain is DSGVTQTPKHLITATGQRVTLRCSPRSGDLSVYWYQQSLDQGLQFLIQYYNGEERAKGNILERFSAQQFPDLHSELNLSSLELGDSALYFCASSVATGGTPYEQYFGPGTRLTVT.

There are a few counts of this clone. This chain connects TRBV4-3 to TRBJ2-1, with 8 bases identical to TRBD1. With V trimmed by 4 bases and J by 9 bases, 14 bases remained unmatched. Germline V gene data show CDR1 as LGHNA and CDR2 as YSLEER. The CDR3 is made up of 16 amino acids. CDR3 in DNA: TGCGCCAGCAGCCCGACCCCCGGACAGGGTATAGGTGAGCAGTTCTTC. This translates into CASSPTPGQGIGEQFF.

The V gene is TRBV4-2, the J gene TRBJ2-7, with 13 bases lining up with TRBD2. CDR1 LGHNA and CDR2 YNFKEQ come from the germline V gene. Trimming took 1 base from V and 5 from J; bases not matched to a gene: 14. The CDR3 is made up of 19 amino acids. In nucleotides, the CDR3 is TGTGCCAGCAGCCAAGCTTGGACTAGCGGGAGCTTTGGTCTCCACGAGCAGTACTTC. Translation gives CASSQAWTSGSFGLHEQYF.

V usage is TRBV7-8 and J usage is TRBJ1-2; tentatively, D is TRBD1 (5 bases). V shed 7 bases and J shed 1 base, with 13 bases lying between them. The CDR3 has 14 residues. The V gene's germline CDR1 is SGHVS and CDR2 FQNEAQ. The CDR3: CASTSNRNNYGYTF. In nucleotides, the CDR3 is TGTGCCAGCACCTCCAACAGGAATAACTATGGCTACACCTTC.

The CDR3 bases are TGCGCCAGCAGCTTGGGCCGGGAGGGCCCCAATGAGCAGTTCTTC. Translating gives CASSLGREGPNEQFF. This rearrangement joins TRBV5-1 to TRBJ2-1; 8 bases fit TRBD2. The CDR3 sequence is 15 residues long. V lost 0 bases, J lost 6 bases, and 5 bases stayed unmatched. Germline CDR1 is SGHRS and CDR2 is YFSETQ.

Only a few counts were recorded for this clone. This sequence joins TRBV4-3 and TRBJ2-1; D unclear. CDR1 and CDR2 from the germline V gene are LGHNA and YSLEER. The CDR3 contains 14 residues. Trimming pared 6 bases from V and 8 bases from J, leaving 17 bases between. CDR3 DNA sequence: TGCGCCAGCAGTCTGCAGGTTCAAAACGATGAGCAGTTCTTC. It specifies CASSLQVQNDEQFF.

As to this clone: The germline gene is not matched at one end of the junction; a read error may be the cause. The J gene is TRBJ2-7, the V gene TRBV10-3; 9 nucleotides agree with TRBD1. CDR3 length: 14 residues. Germline-derived CDR1 and CDR2 are ENHRY and SYGVKD. The DNA for the CDR3 is TGTGCCATCAGGCCGGGACAGGGTTCCTACGGGCAGTACTTC. Translation: CAIRPGQGSYGQYF.

CDR3 sequence reads: CASSRAGANEKLFF. In nucleotides, the CDR3 is TGCGCCAGCAGCCGGGCGGGAGCTAATGAAAAACTGTTTTTT. This chain links TRBV4-3 with TRBJ1-4; D remains unclear. The germline V and J ends were trimmed by 4 bases and 3 bases, with 9 bases remaining between them. The V gene's germline CDR1 is LGHNA and CDR2 YSLEER. This CDR3 has 14 amino acids.

J is TRBJ1-1 and V is TRBV18; a weak D match, TRBD1 (6 bases). Germline V gives CDR1 KGHSH, CDR2 LQKENI. The V end was cut by 8 bases, the J end by 0 bases, with 13 bases between. The CDR3 consists of 14 residues. The CDR3 DNA is TGTGCCAGCCGGGGGGCGGCCTTGAACACTGAAGCTTTCTTT. It codes for CASRGAALNTEAFF.

The sample holds a few counts of this clone. CDR3 loop: CAWMGPGNTIYF. The CDR3 region has the DNA TGTGCCTGGATGGGGCCTGGAAACACCATATATTTT. The rearrangement joins TRBV30 to TRBJ1-3; maybe TRBD1 (5 bases). The CDR3 spans 12 residues. Germline CDR1 reads GTSNPN; CDR2 reads SVGIG (reference sequence). The germline V and J ends were trimmed by 4 bases and 2 bases, with 6 bases remaining between them.

V and J are TRBV9 and TRBJ2-1; 10 bases are a match to TRBD2. Germline CDR1 and CDR2: SGDLS and YYNGEE. The CDR3 runs 15 residues. The ends lost 0 bases at V and 10 bases at J; junction bases unmatched: 7. The CDR3 bases are TGTGCCAGCAGCGTAGGGGGACTAGCGACCTTGGAGCAGTTCTTC. This translates into CASSVGGLATLEQFF.

This clone was observed many times. The chain is built from TRBV28 and TRBJ2-1; D is possibly TRBD2 (6 bases). Germline-derived CDR1 and CDR2 are MDHEN and SYDVKM. Trimming pared 2 bases from V and 5 bases from J, leaving 13 bases between. This CDR3 contains 15 residues. The CDR3 loop is CASSLNSGTHNEQFF. DNA of the CDR3: TGTGCCAGCAGTTTAAACTCCGGGACTCACAATGAGCAGTTCTTC. Full variable domain (rest looked up from reference TRBV28 and TRBJ2-1): DVKVTQSSRYLVKRTGEKVFLECVQDMDHENMFWYRQDPGLGLRLIYFSYDVKMKEKGDIPEGYSVSREKKERFSLILESASTNQTSMYLCASSLNSGTHNEQFFGPGTRLTVL.

The gene calls are TRBV28 and TRBJ2-1, with D possibly being TRBD2 (5 bases). The CDR3 totals 16 residues. Trimming pared 1 base from V and 0 bases from J, leaving 10 bases between. CDR1 is MDHEN and CDR2 is SYDVKM in the germline V gene. The chain's CDR3 is CASSLSSGSSYNEQFF. The CDR3 bases are TGTGCCAGCAGTTTATCCAGCGGAAGCTCCTACAATGAGCAGTTCTTC.

The chain couples TRBV6-5 to TRBJ1-2; 8 bases agree with TRBD1. This CDR3 has 12 residues. Per the germline V gene, CDR1 is MNHEY and CDR2 is SVGAGI. V gave up 7 bases and J gave up 8 bases; unmatched junction bases: 6. Written as DNA, the CDR3 is TGTGCCAGCACAAGGGGGACAGGAGGCTACACCTTC. Translating gives CASTRGTGGYTF.

This clone was counted a few times. The genes are TRBV28 and TRBJ2-7; a possible D gene is TRBD2 (6 bases). Trimming cost V 7 bases and J 6 bases, with 19 bases left between them. The CDR3 is 14 residues long. Per germline, CDR1 MDHEN and CDR2 SYDVKM. The CDR3 DNA follows: TGTGCCAGCACCCCGTGGTCGGGAGTGGCCGAGCAGTACTTC. Translating gives CASTPWSGVAEQYF.

The chain carries TRBV9 and TRBJ1-2; 9 bases match TRBD1. There are 15 residues in the CDR3. Losses at the gene ends were 0 bases for V and 8 bases for J; bases not matched to a gene: 8. Germline assignment: CDR1 SGDLS and CDR2 YYNGEE. The CDR3 nucleotides read TGTGCCAGCAGCGTAGCCGGACAGGGGAGGGAGGGCTACACCTTC. Protein product: CASSVAGQGREGYTF.

The sample holds a few counts of this clone. The DNA of the CDR3 is TGTGCCAGCAGCTACCGGGACAGGAATAGCAATCAGCCCCAGCATTTT. Translation gives CASSYRDRNSNQPQHF. V usage is TRBV7-3 and J usage is TRBJ1-5; 8 bases align to TRBD1. The V and J ends lost 4 bases and 0 bases, in that order; junction bases with no gene match: 5. Germline V gives CDR1 SGHTA, CDR2 FQGTGA. The length of the CDR3 is 16 residues.

This clone has a handful of counts. This chain joins TRBV18 and TRBJ2-5; D ambiguous. The CDR3 has 15 residues. Deletions cut 1 base from V and 3 bases from J, with 12 bases between. Germline V gene lookup returns CDR1 KGHSH and CDR2 LQKENI. CDR3 nucleotide sequence: TGTGCCAGCTCACCACTTGTCGGCGGTGAAGAGACCCAGTACTTC. Translated: CASSPLVGGEETQYF.

The J gene is TRBJ1-5, the V gene TRBV15; the match to TRBD1 covers 9 bases. CDR3 length: 15 residues. Germline values: CDR1 LNHNV, CDR2 YYDKDF (reference sequence). J was trimmed by 6 bases and V by 0 bases; bases with no gene match: 3. This chain's CDR3 is CATSRETGGGQPQHF. DNA for the CDR3: TGTGCCACCAGCAGAGAGACAGGGGGTGGTCAGCCCCAGCATTTT. The whole variable domain, remainder taken from reference TRBV15 and TRBJ1-5, is DAMVIQNPRYQVTQFGKPVTLSCSQTLNHNVMYWYQQKSSQAPKLLFHYYDKDFNNEADTPDNFQSRRPNTSFCFLDIRSPGLGDTAMYLCATSRETGGGQPQHFGDGTRLSIL.

At least ten counts were recorded for this clone. The CDR3 loop reads CASSQAGRETQYF. DNA for the CDR3: TGTGCCAGCAGCCAAGCAGGCCGGGAGACCCAGTACTTC. The V gene is TRBV14, the J gene TRBJ2-5, with D uncertain. The V gene's germline CDR1 is SGHDN and CDR2 FVKESK. Trimming took 1 base from V and 5 from J, leaving 8 bases between them. The CDR3 totals 13 residues.

The chain recombines TRBV7-9 with TRBJ2-7, with 9 bases aligning to TRBD2. This CDR3 comprises 17 residues. Trimming cost V 2 bases and J 4 bases; bases outside gene matches: 12. Germline CDR1 SEHNR, CDR2 FQNEAQ (reference sequence). CDR3 residues: CASSLYASGTNGYEQYF. Here the CDR3 DNA reads TGTGCCAGCAGCTTATACGCTAGCGGGACGAATGGGTACGAGCAGTACTTC.

This clone has more than one count but fewer than ten. The rearrangement joins TRBV11-2 to TRBJ2-5, with TRBD1 identical over 8 bases. This CDR3 comprises 14 residues. CDR1 SGHAT and CDR2 FQNNGV come from the germline V gene. The V gene end was trimmed by 5 bases and the J gene end by 4 bases; junction bases not matched to a gene: 6. CDR3 region: CASSPGQGGETQYF. The CDR3 DNA reads as TGTGCCAGCAGCCCCGGACAGGGAGGAGAGACCCAGTACTTC. The variable domain in full, with the rest retrieved from reference TRBV11-2 and TRBJ2-5, is EAGVAQSPRYKIIEKRQSVAFWCNPISGHATLYWYQQILGQGPKLLIQFQNNGVVDDSQLPKDRFSAERLKGVDSTLKIQPAKLEDSAVYLCASSPGQGGETQYFGPGTRLLVL.

This chain links TRBV27 with TRBJ2-5, with D perhaps matching TRBD2 (5 bases). Deletions cut 3 bases from V and 2 bases from J, with 7 bases between. Per the germline V gene, CDR1 is MNHEY and CDR2 is SMNVEV (reference sequence). The CDR3 runs to 13 residues. CDR3 sequence: CASSFAGQETQYF. The CDR3 DNA reads TGTGCCAGCAGTTTCGCGGGTCAAGAGACCCAGTACTTC.

The rearrangement links TRBV18 to TRBJ1-1, with D perhaps TRBD1 (5 bases). The germline V gene encodes CDR1 KGHSH and CDR2 LQKENI. The V end lost 5 bases, the J end lost 1 base, and 8 bases lay between the germline ends. The CDR3 spans 13 residues. Here the CDR3 DNA reads TGTGCCAGCTCATCCGGACAGAACACTGAAGCTTTCTTT. Its protein is CASSSGQNTEAFF.

The V gene is TRBV5-1, the J gene TRBJ2-1, with 11 positions matching TRBD2. This CDR3 is built from 14 residues. Germline V gene lookup returns CDR1 SGHRS and CDR2 YFSETQ. J was trimmed by 4 bases and V by 5 bases; bases with no gene match: 2. CDR3 region: CASSGTSGYNEQFF. Written as DNA, the CDR3 is TGCGCCAGCAGTGGGACTAGCGGATACAATGAGCAGTTCTTC.

This clone has ten or more counts. The chain couples TRBV28 to TRBJ2-2, with D possibly being TRBD1 (6 bases). This CDR3 spans 13 amino acids. V lost 6 bases and J lost 10, with 15 bases in between. Germline V CDR1 and CDR2: MDHEN, SYDVKM. DNA for the CDR3: TGTGCCAGCAGACAGGGTTTACGGGAGGAGCTGTTTTTT. As protein: CASRQGLREELFF.

This clone has ten or more counts. The genes are TRBV7-2 and TRBJ2-4; no clear D gene. V was clipped by 0 bases and J by 9 bases, with 6 bases between them. The length of the CDR3 is 12 residues. CDR1 and CDR2 from the germline V gene are SGHTA and FQGNSA. The chain's CDR3 is CASSLALGIQYF. The CDR3 DNA reads TGTGCCAGCAGCTTAGCCCTAGGCATTCAGTACTTC. Variable domain in full (rest from reference TRBV7-2 and TRBJ2-4): GAGVSQSPSNKVTEKGKDVELRCDPISGHTALYWYRQSLGQGLEFLIYFQGNSAPDKSGLPSDRFSAERTGGSVSTLTIQRTQQEDSAVYLCASSLALGIQYFGAGTRLSVL.

This clone was seen a few times. The rearrangement links TRBV28 to TRBJ2-7, with D possibly TRBD2 on 5 matching bases. Germline lookup yields CDR1 MDHEN and CDR2 SYDVKM. The CDR3 is 11 amino acids. V gave up 5 bases and J gave up 6 bases, with 8 bases separating them. The CDR3 here is CASSQLGEQYF. For the CDR3, the DNA is TGTGCCAGCAGTCAACTAGGCGAGCAGTACTTC.